The present T cell receptor (beta chain) was sequenced within a study of vaccination and CD4 T cells after COVID-19. Study summary: Cultures acting as controls obtained a CEFX pool, an HIV-1 Nef pool, or no peptide.

Documented treatment: roughly ten-day PBMC culture with coronavirus spike peptide pools or control peptides (ViraFEST assay). With the Oncomine TCR Beta short-read assay, DNA from cultured CD4+ T cells was sequenced. TCRdb re-called the PCR reads through MiXCR, storing one row per CDR3 protein. The data hold 10,000 to 12,000 distinct CDR3 sequences, with roughly 50% observed a single time. This CDR3 comprises 12 residues. CDR1 and CDR2 from the germline V gene are SGDLS and YYNGEE. Trimming left V 5 bases short and J 3 bases short, with 5 bases between. Findings and limits, study-wide: The median proportion of reactive clones detected only post-vaccination in convalescent patients was approximately 90%.

As concerns this clonotype: Its target is not known.

This rearrangement joins TRBV9 to TRBJ2-2; D gene unclear. Material: CD4+ T cells from blood, cultured in vitro. The receptor comes from a human donor who had recovered from COVID-19. CDR3 residues: CASSQHTGELFF. CDR3 DNA sequence: TGTGCCAGCAGTCAGCACACCGGGGAGCTGTTTTTT.